This TCR beta chain was captured in a study of T cells after yellow fever vaccination. This clonotype has ten or more counts. Researchers made TCR cDNA using 5'RACE template switching, and this step added a universal primer site and UMIs. TCRdb used MiXCR to reprocess the 5' RACE reads, holding one entry per CDR3 protein. The sample consists of 29,000 or so distinct CDR3 sequences, about 5% of them appearing once. V was cut by 0 bases and J by 3 bases, with 12 bases left in between. Germline CDR1 reads LGHNA; CDR2 reads YSLEER. The CDR3 is 16 residues long. V usage is TRBV4-3 and J usage is TRBJ2-1; D call uncertain. This TCR was recovered from a man between 25 and 39 years old who received the YFV17D yellow fever vaccine. The source was CD8+ T cells sorted from PBMCs, collected 10 days after the yellow fever booster vaccination. CDR3 nucleotide sequence: TGCGCCAGCAGCCAAGATAAGGGCACCTACTACAATGAGCAGTTCTTC. It codes for CASSQDKGTYYNEQFF.